This T cell receptor (beta chain) was found in a study of T cell responses to AZD1222 COVID-19 vaccine. As regards this clone: Its antigen remains unidentified.

General observations from the study: Spike-wide vaccine-associated CD4 TCRs dominated at 160-218 and 743-854. Spike-specific TCR breadth and depth rose after two AZD1222 doses.

This CDR3 comprises 15 residues. V was pared by 4 bases and J by 4 bases, with 15 bases between. In germline, CDR1 is KGHDR, CDR2 SFDVKD. Generated by immunoSEQ multiplex PCR, the TCRdb table keeps only in-frame clones and is missing some. The repertoire has 95,000 to 100,000 clones, 88% of them found once; the top ten carry roughly 15%. This sample comprised peripheral blood, obtained 28 days after the second AZD1222 dose. This TCR derives from an adult who received the AZD1222 COVID-19 vaccine. J is TRBJ1-1 and V is TRBV24-1, with D maybe TRBD1 (5 bases). In DNA, the CDR3 is TGTGCCACCAGTGACCCGACCGCGGGGGGCACTGAAGCTTTCTTT. This encodes CATSDPTAGGTEAFF.